These T cell receptor beta chains were read from a single sample in a study of T cell changes during pregnancy in multiple sclerosis. The data were produced by immunoSEQ multiplex PCR, yet TCRdb's version contains in-frame clones alone and is incomplete. The table includes around 75,000 clones, roughly 90% detected once. The sequences come from peripheral blood, collected in the first trimester of pregnancy. The source is a female donor in good health, enrolled as a control in a pregnancy study. CDR3s include the opening cysteine and the closing phenylalanine or tryptophan. A D gene is named only where the DNA matches it firmly.

>TRBJ2-2|TRBD2|TRBV7-9
CASSPGTSGSIAGELFF
>TRBJ1-2|-|TRBV5-1
CASSPYTGEANYGYTF
>TRBJ2-1|TRBD2|TRBV7-6
CASSPLGLASYNEQFF
>TRBJ1-1|-|TRBV14
CASSQALRVGGAEAFF
>TRBJ1-2|TRBD1|TRBV7-2
CASSLKEGGRDNYGYTF
>TRBJ1-1|TRBD1|TRBV7-9
CASSGQGNTEAFF
>TRBJ1-2|-|TRBV2
CAGNTVAYGYTF
>TRBJ1-3|TRBD1|TRBV19
CASSLPGQASGNTIYF
>TRBJ2-2|-|TRBV5-4
CASSLGAKGAGELFF
>TRBJ2-1|TRBD1|TRBV14
CASSLDRVWGEQFF
>TRBJ2-1|TRBD1|TRBV2
CASSGQGSYNEQFF
>TRBJ2-1|TRBD2|TRBV15
CATSRGASGDYNEQFF
>TRBJ1-3|TRBD1|TRBV2
CASRAPGTVAGNTIYF
>TRBJ2-2|TRBD1|TRBV9
CASSERQGVDTGELFF
>TRBJ1-2|-|TRBV28
CASRPQGLRTRTFGYTF
>TRBJ1-6|-|TRBV6-5
CASQRGNNSPLHF
>TRBJ2-7|TRBD2|TRBV13
CASSLGWSGRYYEQYF
>TRBJ2-3|-|TRBV2
CASSERRAGWGDTQYF
>TRBJ2-2|-|TRBV27
CASTPLRGPGELFF
>TRBJ1-2|TRBD1|TRBV10-3
CAISERGTGYLHGYTF
>TRBJ2-1|-|TRBV5-6
CASSLVGPSRNYNEQFF
>TRBJ1-2|-|TRBV7-9
CASSSGKLYGYTF
>TRBJ2-7|-|TRBV11-2
CASSKSTGAVYEQYF
>TRBJ1-2|-|TRBV6-1
CASSEKVAGYTF
>TRBJ1-1|TRBD1|TRBV4-1
CASSQVPYRGPTEAFF
>TRBJ2-7|TRBD2|TRBV27
CASRRGGSSYEQYF
>TRBJ1-1|TRBD1|TRBV6-5
CASSYSGTGDGTEAFF
>TRBJ1-2|-|TRBV29-1
CSVSRTAQGAYGYTF
>TRBJ2-3|-|TRBV5-1
CASQRQSAGTDTQYF
>TRBJ1-1|-|TRBV6-5
CASIRVGGGDAEAFF
>TRBJ1-1|TRBD1|TRBV5-4
CASSPGQGVIRNTEAFF
>TRBJ2-3|TRBD2|TRBV7-6
CASSPRLAGESSTDTQYF
>TRBJ2-3|-|TRBV4-3
CASSQGLENLDTQYF
>TRBJ1-2|-|TRBV19
CASSVEGNYGYTF
>TRBJ2-2|TRBD1|TRBV10-3
CAISERDRGLNGELFF
>TRBJ2-1|TRBD2|TRBV5-8
CASSFFYELAGNEQFF
>TRBJ2-1|-|TRBV11-1
CASSRERSEQFF
>TRBJ2-5|TRBD2|TRBV7-2
CASSLGLAEETQYF
>TRBJ2-7|TRBD1|TRBV4-3
CASSRGTGDAYEQYF
>TRBJ1-2|TRBD1|TRBV19
CASRPTGENYGYTF
>TRBJ1-6|-|TRBV7-2
CASSLVTGGLGVRSPLHF
>TRBJ1-2|-|TRBV30
CAWSAGFRDTDYGYTF
>TRBJ1-1|-|TRBV7-2
CASSRRTYEAFF
>TRBJ2-1|-|TRBV6-5
CASSYLGPYNEQFF
>TRBJ1-2|TRBD1|TRBV19
CASGTGHYGYTF
>TRBJ1-1|-|TRBV5-1
CASSFLGGEAFF
>TRBJ2-7|-|TRBV5-6
CASSSDTGPRDEQYF
>TRBJ1-4|-|TRBV10-3
CAKYPRKRGKLFF
>TRBJ1-5|-|TRBV15
CATSRDWAQGQPQHF
>TRBJ2-7|-|TRBV30
CALRGGMSYEQYF
>TRBJ2-4|-|TRBV5-1
CASSWAPGQRNIQYF
>TRBJ2-1|TRBD2|TRBV27
CATVAGTSGYNEQFF
>TRBJ2-3|-|TRBV6-5
CASSFSGFTDTQYF
>TRBJ2-1|TRBD2|TRBV11-2
CASRYLAGASYNEQFF
>TRBJ2-7|-|TRBV5-1
CASSGGLRYEQYF
>TRBJ1-2|-|TRBV11-2
CASSLAPGNGYTF
>TRBJ1-5|TRBD1|TRBV28
CASSRLTGAADQPQHF
>TRBJ1-6|-|TRBV6-5
CASSYGGSNSPLHF